The clone carrying this T cell receptor (beta chain) appeared a few times. As yet, its antigen is unknown. V was clipped by 0 bases and J by 6 bases; unmatched bases: 3. CDR1 is SGHRS, CDR2 YFSETQ, per germline. This CDR3 is 14 amino acids long. These data originate in a study of cytomegalovirus exposure and HLA in healthy donors. Primers included in the PCR were 60 Vbeta and 13 Jbeta primers. Data came from immunoSEQ multiplex PCR; TCRdb stores just in-frame clones and leaves some out. The sample yields under 150,000 clones, 73% seen once. Study-level findings and limits: Most of the TCR beta V segments (in an earlier analysis) were productive either about 90% or about 30% of the time. Most TCR sequences proved rare, with some public TCRs found in many donors.

The rearrangement joins TRBV5-1 to TRBJ2-1; TRBD1 aligns across 7 bases. The clonotype was recovered from a woman aged 40-49 years in good health and CMV-seronegative. Sequencing was carried out using PBMCs. Written as DNA, the CDR3 is TGCGCCAGCAGCTTGGGGGACAGCCTCAATGAGCAGTTCTTC. This codes for CASSLGDSLNEQFF.